This entry lists 17 T cell receptor beta chains sequenced from one sample in a study of OX40 agonist ivuxolimab in advanced cancers. Clones were read by immunoSEQ multiplex PCR, and TCRdb kept only the in-frame ones, dropping some. In the table there are approximately 66,000 clones, roughly 85% of which are singletons. The input for sequencing was CD4+ or CD8+ T cells sorted from blood, taken in a trial of the OX40 agonist ivuxolimab. These TCRs come from an adult with an advanced solid tumor such as melanoma, head and neck, liver or kidney cancer.

The V gene is TRBV7-8, the J gene TRBJ1-5; D is unclear. V shed 0 bases and J shed 2 bases, with 8 bases lying between them. CDR1 and CDR2 (germline): SGHVS, FQNEAQ. This CDR3 contains 15 residues. The CDR3 DNA reads TGTGCCAGCAGCTTAGCGGAAGTGGGCAATCAGCCCCAGCATTTT. Residues: CASSLAEVGNQPQHF. Based on the CDR3 plus reference TRBV7-8 and TRBJ1-5, the full variable domain is GAGVSQSPRYKVAKRGQDVALRCDPISGHVSLFWYQQALGQGPEFLTYFQNEAQLDKSGLPSDRFFAERPEGSVSTLKIQRTQQEDSAVYLCASSLAEVGNQPQHFGDGTRLSIL.

The rearrangement links TRBV27 to TRBJ2-7, with D possibly being TRBD2 (6 bases). V lost 6 bases and J 7 bases, leaving 13 bases between the germline ends. The CDR3 sequence is 12 residues long. The germline V gene encodes CDR1 MNHEY and CDR2 SMNVEV (reference sequence). In nucleotides, the CDR3 is TGTGCCAGCAGCCAATCGGGGGTTGAGCAGTACTTC. This sequence encodes CASSQSGVEQYF.

Comments on this clone: Other DNA sequences of this sample code for an identical CDR3. The chain uses TRBV18 and TRBJ1-1; no clear D gene. The CDR3 contains 14 residues. Trimming cost V 1 base and J 0 bases, with 6 bases left between them. In germline, CDR1 is KGHSH, CDR2 LQKENI. In DNA form, the CDR3 reads TGTGCCAGCTCACCACGGATACTGAACACTGAAGCTTTCTTT. Protein product: CASSPRILNTEAFF.

The V and J genes are TRBV10-3 and TRBJ1-1; D is ambiguous. The CDR3 sequence is 11 residues long. Germline loops: CDR1 ENHRY, CDR2 SYGVKD. The V and J ends lost 3 bases and 5 bases respectively, with 4 bases between them. This chain's CDR3 is CAISEYTEAFF. Written as DNA, the CDR3 is TGTGCCATCAGTGAATATACTGAAGCTTTCTTT.

The rearrangement links TRBV7-2 to TRBJ2-1; 11 bases fit TRBD2. V was pared by 3 bases and J by 3 bases, with 1 base of the junction left unmatched. The CDR3 is 15 residues long. CDR1 is SGHTA, CDR2 FQGNSA, per germline. The CDR3 sequence is CASSFGTSGYNEQFF. The CDR3 bases are TGTGCCAGCAGCTTCGGGACTAGCGGCTACAATGAGCAGTTCTTC.

The chain recombines TRBV15 with TRBJ2-3; 8 nucleotides agree with TRBD1. Looked up from germline, CDR1 is LNHNV and CDR2 is YYDKDF (reference sequence). CDR3 length: 17 residues. J gave up 4 bases and V 5 bases, and 14 bases lay outside the gene matches. DNA of the CDR3: TGTGCCACCAGCCCAGGGGGCACGTCCCTTCCCCCAGATACGCAGTATTTT. This encodes CATSPGGTSLPPDTQYF.

V is TRBV29-1 and J is TRBJ2-1; D remains unclear. V shed 4 bases and J shed 4 bases, with 14 bases lying between them. The V gene's germline CDR1 is SQVTM and CDR2 ANQGSEA. The CDR3 extends over 14 amino acids. The CDR3 DNA is TGCAGCGTTGCGGTTCAAACTCGGTACAATGAGCAGTTCTTC. Protein product: CSVAVQTRYNEQFF.

This clone is a singleton in its sample. The chain joins TRBV5-1 to TRBJ1-3, with D hard to call. This CDR3 has 15 residues. Germline V gene lookup returns CDR1 SGHRS and CDR2 YFSETQ. V gave up 0 bases and J gave up 0 bases, with 7 bases separating them. The CDR3 bases are TGCGCCAGCAGCTTGGACCAGCCCTCTGGAAACACCATATATTTT. Translating gives CASSLDQPSGNTIYF.

V is TRBV5-1 and J is TRBJ1-6, with TRBD1 identical over 8 bases. V lost 4 bases and J lost 6; bases outside the gene matches: 6. Looked up from germline, CDR1 is SGHRS and CDR2 is YFSETQ. CDR3 length: 15 amino acids. The CDR3 here is CASSPGTGVNSPLHF. CDR3 nucleotide sequence: TGCGCCAGCAGCCCAGGGACAGGAGTTAATTCACCCCTCCACTTT.

V and J are TRBV6-4 and TRBJ2-1; the match to TRBD2 covers 10 bases. The CDR3 contains 15 residues. The germline CDR1 and CDR2 sequences are MRHNA and SNTAGT. J lost 4 bases, V lost 5 bases, and 5 bases had no gene match. CDR3 sequence: CASSTSGTPYNEQFF. As DNA, the CDR3 is TGTGCCAGCAGTACTAGCGGGACTCCTTACAATGAGCAGTTCTTC.

The V and J genes are TRBV29-1 and TRBJ2-1, with TRBD2 matching 7 bases. The germline V gene encodes CDR1 SQVTM and CDR2 ANQGSEA. V shed 5 bases and J 10 bases; nucleotides not matched to a gene: 11. The CDR3 contains 13 residues. This CDR3 is CSVKGGPTGEQFF. The CDR3 DNA is TGCAGCGTTAAGGGAGGGCCTACCGGCGAGCAGTTCTTC.

V usage is TRBV6-5 and J usage is TRBJ1-2; D not resolved. V lost 0 bases, J lost 4 bases, and 9 bases lay in between. The CDR3 is 14 residues long. Germline CDR1 MNHEY, CDR2 SVGAGI. This chain's CDR3 is CASSYSTVAYGYTF. The CDR3 region has the DNA TGTGCCAGCAGTTACTCGACGGTGGCCTATGGCTACACCTTC.

The rearrangement links TRBV15 to TRBJ2-5; TRBD2 matches 8 bases. The V segment lost 0 bases and the J segment 5 bases; nucleotides outside the gene matches: 11. In germline, CDR1 is LNHNV, CDR2 YYDKDF (reference sequence). The CDR3 covers 17 residues. The CDR3 nucleotides read TGTGCCACCAGCAGAGATTTGACCGGGAGGGCCGCGGAGACCCAGTACTTC. It encodes CATSRDLTGRAAETQYF. Filled out from reference TRBV15 and TRBJ2-5, the complete variable domain reads DAMVIQNPRYQVTQFGKPVTLSCSQTLNHNVMYWYQQKSSQAPKLLFHYYDKDFNNEADTPDNFQSRRPNTSFCFLDIRSPGLGDTAMYLCATSRDLTGRAAETQYFGPGTRLLVL.

The V gene is TRBV11-2, the J gene TRBJ2-1; maybe TRBD2 (5 bases). The germline CDR1 and CDR2 sequences are SGHAT and FQNNGV. The CDR3 covers 13 residues. V lost 5 bases and J lost 8, with 13 bases in between. Here the CDR3 reads CASSRGRVYEQFF. CDR3 bases: TGTGCCAGCAGCAGAGGGCGGGTATATGAGCAGTTCTTC.

The chain uses TRBV19 and TRBJ1-1; 12 bases match TRBD1. The CDR3 spans 15 residues. V was pared by 8 bases and J by 8 bases, with 12 bases of the junction left unmatched. Germline loops: CDR1 LNHDA, CDR2 SQIVND (reference sequence). This CDR3 is CASGGTGGPTYEAFF. The CDR3, as DNA: TGTGCCAGTGGGGGGACAGGGGGCCCAACGTACGAAGCTTTCTTT.

V usage is TRBV29-1 and J usage is TRBJ2-7; D is possibly TRBD1 (5 bases). Trimming cost V 5 bases and J 1 base, with 12 bases left between them. Germline CDR1 is SQVTM and CDR2 is ANQGSEA. The CDR3 is 13 amino acids. The CDR3 region is CSVRGRPSYEQYF. The CDR3 region has the DNA TGCAGCGTTAGGGGCCGGCCTTCCTACGAGCAGTACTTC.

The gene calls are TRBV5-6 and TRBJ1-4; 7 positions match TRBD1. Trimming took 4 bases from V and 6 from J; bases not matched to a gene: 6. The CDR3 totals 14 residues. Germline loops: CDR1 SGHDT, CDR2 YYEEEE. CDR3 nucleotide sequence: TGTGCCAGCAGCCTCTTCGACAGGGATGAAAAACTGTTTTTT. Translated: CASSLFDRDEKLFF.